This TCR beta chain was profiled in a study of blood T cells in healthy people across ages. Study-level information: About one barcoded beta molecule per two T cells was captured by template switching.

CDR1 and CDR2 from the germline V gene are LNHDA and SQIVND (reference sequence). The length of the CDR3 is 13 residues. J gave up 5 bases and V 7 bases, and 6 bases lay outside the gene matches. Sample-barcoded 5' priming and a J-beta primer mix drove a second PCR of 7 to 11 cycles. Unique molecular identifiers of 12 random nucleotides labeled each cDNA. TCRdb recomputed calls from the 5' RACE reads with MiXCR, one row per CDR3 protein. The table has approximately 360,000 distinct CDR3 sequences, about 49% seen once. This clonotype occurred once. Its antigen is unknown. Whole-study findings and limits: With naive T cell percentage, TCR beta diversity showed a strong correlation. Fewer expanded clones and more diversity marked long-lived versus aged donors.

This chain links TRBV19 with TRBJ2-3, with 7 bases that match TRBD1. The source material was blood. This TCR was recovered from a man in his sixties in good health. CDR3 in amino acids: CASTPDRLDTQYF. The DNA of the CDR3 is TGTGCCAGTACTCCGGACAGGCTAGATACGCAGTATTTT.